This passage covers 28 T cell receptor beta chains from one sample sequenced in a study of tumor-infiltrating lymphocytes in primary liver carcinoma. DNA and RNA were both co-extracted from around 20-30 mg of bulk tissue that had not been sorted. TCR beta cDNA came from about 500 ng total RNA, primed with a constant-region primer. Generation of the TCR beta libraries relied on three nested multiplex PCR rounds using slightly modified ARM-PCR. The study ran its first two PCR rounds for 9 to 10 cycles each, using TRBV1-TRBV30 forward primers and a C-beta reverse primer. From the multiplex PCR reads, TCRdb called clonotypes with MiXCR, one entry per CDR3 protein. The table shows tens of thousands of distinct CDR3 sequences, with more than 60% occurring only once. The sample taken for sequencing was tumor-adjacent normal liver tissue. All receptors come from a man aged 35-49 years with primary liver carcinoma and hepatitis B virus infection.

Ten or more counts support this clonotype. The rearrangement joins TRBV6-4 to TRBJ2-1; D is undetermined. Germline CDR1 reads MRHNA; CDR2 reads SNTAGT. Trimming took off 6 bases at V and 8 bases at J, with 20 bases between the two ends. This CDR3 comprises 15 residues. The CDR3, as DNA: TGTGCCAGCAGCGCGGAACCTCCTACAACGCATGAGCAGTTCTTC. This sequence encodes CASSAEPPTTHEQFF.

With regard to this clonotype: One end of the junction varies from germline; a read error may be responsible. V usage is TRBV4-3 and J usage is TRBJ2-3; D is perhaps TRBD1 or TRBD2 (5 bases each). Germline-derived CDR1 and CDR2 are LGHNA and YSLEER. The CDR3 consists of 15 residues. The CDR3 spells CDSSLGGSATDTQYF. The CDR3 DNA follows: TGTGACAGCAGCCTTGGAGGTAGCGCCACGGATACGCAGTATTTT.

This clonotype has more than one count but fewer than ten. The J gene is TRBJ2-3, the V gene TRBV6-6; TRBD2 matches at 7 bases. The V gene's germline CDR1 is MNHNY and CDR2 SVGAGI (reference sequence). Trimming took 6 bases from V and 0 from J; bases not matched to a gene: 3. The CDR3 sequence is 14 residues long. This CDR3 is CASRVSGSTDTQYF. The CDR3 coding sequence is TGTGCCAGCAGGGTTAGCGGGAGCACAGATACGCAGTATTTT.

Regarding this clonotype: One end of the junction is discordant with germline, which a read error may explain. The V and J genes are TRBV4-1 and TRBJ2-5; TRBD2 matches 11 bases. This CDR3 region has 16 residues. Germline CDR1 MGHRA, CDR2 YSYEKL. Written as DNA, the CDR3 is TGCGCCAGCAGCCCTATAGCGGGAGGGCCGCATGAGACCCGGTACTTC. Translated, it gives CASSPIAGGPHETRYF.

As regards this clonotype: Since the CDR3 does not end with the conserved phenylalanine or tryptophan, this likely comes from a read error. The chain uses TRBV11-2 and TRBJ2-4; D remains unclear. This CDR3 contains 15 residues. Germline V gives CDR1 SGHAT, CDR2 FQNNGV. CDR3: CASTTSAVARNIQYL. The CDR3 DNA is TGTGCCAGCACCACTTCGGCTGTAGCCAGAAACATTCAGTACTTA.

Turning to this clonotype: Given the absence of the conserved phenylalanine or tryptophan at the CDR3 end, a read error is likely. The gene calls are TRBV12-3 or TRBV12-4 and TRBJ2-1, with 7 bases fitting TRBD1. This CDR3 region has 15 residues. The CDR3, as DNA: TGTCCCAGCAGGGGGTCGGGACAGCCATACAATGAGCAGTTCTCC. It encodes CPSRGSGQPYNEQFS.

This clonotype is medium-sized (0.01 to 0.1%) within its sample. CDR3 in amino acids: CSVYGTVGRGELFF. The CDR3 DNA is TGCAGCGTCTATGGGACAGTGGGTCGCGGGGAGCTGTTTTTT. The V and J genes are TRBV29-1 and TRBJ2-2, with TRBD1 identical over 7 bases. V shed 6 bases, J shed 7 bases, and the junction held 11 bases outside the gene matches. In germline, CDR1 is SQVTM, CDR2 ANQGSEA. This CDR3 is 14 amino acids long.

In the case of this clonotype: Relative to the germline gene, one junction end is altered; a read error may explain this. CDR3 in DNA: TGTGTCACCCAGCGGCCGCACTCTGTGGCCAACGTCCTGACTTTC. This codes for CVTQRPHSVANVLTF. The chain recombines TRBV11-2 with TRBJ2-6, with D tentatively TRBD2 (5 bases). CDR3 length equals 15 residues. Germline V lookup: CDR1 SGHAT, CDR2 FQNNGV.

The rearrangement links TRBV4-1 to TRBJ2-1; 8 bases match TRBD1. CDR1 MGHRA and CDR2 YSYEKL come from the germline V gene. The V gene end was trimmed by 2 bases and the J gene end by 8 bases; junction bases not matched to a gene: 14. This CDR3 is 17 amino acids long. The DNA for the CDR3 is TGCGCCAGCAGCCAATCTGGGGCAGGGGGCGGTTTGTATGAGCAGTTCTTC. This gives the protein CASSQSGAGGGLYEQFF.

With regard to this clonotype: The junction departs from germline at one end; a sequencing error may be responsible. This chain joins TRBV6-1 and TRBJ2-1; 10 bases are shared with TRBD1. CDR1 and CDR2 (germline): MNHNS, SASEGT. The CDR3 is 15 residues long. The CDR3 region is CASSRDRGSYNQQFF. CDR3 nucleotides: TGTGCCAGCAGTAGGGACAGGGGTTCCTACAATCAGCAGTTCTTC.

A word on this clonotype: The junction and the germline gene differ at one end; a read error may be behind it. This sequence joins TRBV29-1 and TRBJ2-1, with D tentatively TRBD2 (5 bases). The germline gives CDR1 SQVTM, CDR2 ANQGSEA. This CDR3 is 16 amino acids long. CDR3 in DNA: TGCAGCGTTGAAGGGTTGAAAATTAGCGCCTACAATGAGCAGTTTTTC. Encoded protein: CSVEGLKISAYNEQFF.

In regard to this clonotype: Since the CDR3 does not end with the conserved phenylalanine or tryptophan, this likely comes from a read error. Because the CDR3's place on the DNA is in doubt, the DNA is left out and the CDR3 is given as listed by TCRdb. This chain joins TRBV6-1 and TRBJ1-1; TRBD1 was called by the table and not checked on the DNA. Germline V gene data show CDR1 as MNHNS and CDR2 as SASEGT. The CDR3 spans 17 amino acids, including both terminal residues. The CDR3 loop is CASSEGEGQGDNTEASV.

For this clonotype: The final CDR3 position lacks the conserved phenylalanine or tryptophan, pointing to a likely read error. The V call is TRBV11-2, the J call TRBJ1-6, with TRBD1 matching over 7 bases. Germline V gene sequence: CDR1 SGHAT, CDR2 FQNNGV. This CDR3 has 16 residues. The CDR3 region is CASNLGGSGYNSPLHS. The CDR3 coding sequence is TGTGCCAGCAACTTAGGGGGCAGCGGCTATAATTCACCCCTCCACTCT.

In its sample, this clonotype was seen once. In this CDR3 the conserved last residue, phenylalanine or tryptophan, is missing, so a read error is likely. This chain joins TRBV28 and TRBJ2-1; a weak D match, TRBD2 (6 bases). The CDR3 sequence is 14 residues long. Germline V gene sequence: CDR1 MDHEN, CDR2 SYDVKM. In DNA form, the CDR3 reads TGTGCCGGCAGTCGGGACTTGGCCTACAATGAACAGTTCCTC. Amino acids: CAGSRDLAYNEQFL.

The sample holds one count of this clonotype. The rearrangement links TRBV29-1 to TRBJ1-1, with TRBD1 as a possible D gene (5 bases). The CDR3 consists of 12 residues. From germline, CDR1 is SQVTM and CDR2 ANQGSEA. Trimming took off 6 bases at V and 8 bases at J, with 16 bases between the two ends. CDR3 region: CSVVDGATEAFF. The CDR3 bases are TGCAGCGTGGTTGACGGGGCCACCGAAGCTTTCTTT.

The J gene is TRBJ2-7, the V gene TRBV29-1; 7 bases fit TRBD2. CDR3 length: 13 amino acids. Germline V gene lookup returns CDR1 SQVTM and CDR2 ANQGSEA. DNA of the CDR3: TGCAGTGTAACCGGGACGGGGAGGGTAGAGCAGTACTTC. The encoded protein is CSVTGTGRVEQYF.

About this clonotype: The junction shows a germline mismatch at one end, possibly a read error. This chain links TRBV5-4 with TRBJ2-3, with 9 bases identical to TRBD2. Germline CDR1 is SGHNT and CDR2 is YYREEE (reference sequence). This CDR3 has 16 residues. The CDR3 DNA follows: TGTGCCAGCAGCTTGTTCGCGGGAGGGCCCACATATACACAGTATTTT. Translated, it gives CASSLFAGGPTYTQYF.

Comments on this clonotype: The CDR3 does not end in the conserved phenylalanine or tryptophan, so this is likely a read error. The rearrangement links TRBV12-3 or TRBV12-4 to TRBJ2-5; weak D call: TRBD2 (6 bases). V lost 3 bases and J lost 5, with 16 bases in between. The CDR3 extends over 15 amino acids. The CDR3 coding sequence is TGTGCCAGCAGTTTGAATCCGGGGGTTCTCGAGACCCAGTACCTC. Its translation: CASSLNPGVLETQYL.

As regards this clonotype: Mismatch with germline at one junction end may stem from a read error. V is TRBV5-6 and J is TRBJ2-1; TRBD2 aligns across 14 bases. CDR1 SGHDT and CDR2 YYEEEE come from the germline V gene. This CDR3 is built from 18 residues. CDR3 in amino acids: CASRRGLAGVLIYNEQFF. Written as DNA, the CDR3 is TGTGCTAGCAGACGGGGACTAGCGGGAGTTTTGATCTACAATGAGCAGTTCTTC. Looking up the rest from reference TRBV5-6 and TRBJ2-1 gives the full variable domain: DAGVTQSPTHLIKTRGQQVTLRCSPKSGHDTVSWYQQALGQGPQFIFQYYEEEERQRGNFPDRFSGHQFPNYSSELNVNALLLGDSALYLCASRRGLAGVLIYNEQFFGPGTRLTVL.

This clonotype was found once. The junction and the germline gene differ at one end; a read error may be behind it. CDR3 residues: CASIGQVNTRELFF. The CDR3 nucleotides read TGTGCCAGCATAGGACAGGTGAACACCAGGGAGCTGTTTTTT. V gene TRBV6-1 combines with J gene TRBJ2-2; 7 bases match TRBD1. The CDR3 spans 14 residues. CDR1 is MNHNS, CDR2 SASEGT, per germline.

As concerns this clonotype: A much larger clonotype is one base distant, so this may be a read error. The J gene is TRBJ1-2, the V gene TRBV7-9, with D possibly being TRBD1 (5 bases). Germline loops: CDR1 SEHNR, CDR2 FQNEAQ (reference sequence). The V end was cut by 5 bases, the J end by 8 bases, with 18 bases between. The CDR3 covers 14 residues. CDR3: CASSTSGGGVGYTF. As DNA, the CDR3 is TGTGCCAGCAGCACATCTGGGGGAGGGGTAGGCTACACCTTC. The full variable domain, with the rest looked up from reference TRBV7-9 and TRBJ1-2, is DTGVSQNPRHKITKRGQNVTFRCDPISEHNRLYWYRQTLGQGPEFLTYFQNEAQLEKSRLLSDRFSAERPKGSFSTLEIQRTEQGDSAMYLCASSTSGGGVGYTFGSGTRLTVV.

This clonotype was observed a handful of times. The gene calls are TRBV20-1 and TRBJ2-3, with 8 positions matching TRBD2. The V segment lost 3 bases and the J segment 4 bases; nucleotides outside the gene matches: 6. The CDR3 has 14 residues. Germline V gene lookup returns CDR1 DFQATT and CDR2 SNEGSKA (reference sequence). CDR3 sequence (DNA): TGCAGTGCTAGGAAAGCGGGAGAATCAGATACGCAGTATTTT. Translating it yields CSARKAGESDTQYF.

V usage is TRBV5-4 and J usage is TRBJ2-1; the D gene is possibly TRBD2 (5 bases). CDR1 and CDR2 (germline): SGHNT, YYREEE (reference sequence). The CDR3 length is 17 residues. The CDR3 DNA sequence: TGTACCGGCAGCCGGGTCGTAGGGAGCCAAGGTGTCCATGAGCAGTTCTTC. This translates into CTGSRVVGSQGVHEQFF.

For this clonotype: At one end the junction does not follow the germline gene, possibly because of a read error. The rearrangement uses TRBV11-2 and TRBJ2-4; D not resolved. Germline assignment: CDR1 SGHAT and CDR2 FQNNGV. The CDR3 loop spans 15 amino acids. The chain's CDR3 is CVSTTSAVAKNIQYF. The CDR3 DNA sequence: TGCGTCAGCACCACTTCGGCGGTAGCCAAAAACATTCAATACTTC.

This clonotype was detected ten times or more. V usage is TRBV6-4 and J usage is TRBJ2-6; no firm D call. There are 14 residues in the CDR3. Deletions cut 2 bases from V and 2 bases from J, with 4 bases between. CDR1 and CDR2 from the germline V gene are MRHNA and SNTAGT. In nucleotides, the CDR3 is TGTGCCAGCAGTGACGGGGCTGGGGCCAACGTCCTGACTTTC. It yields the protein CASSDGAGANVLTF.

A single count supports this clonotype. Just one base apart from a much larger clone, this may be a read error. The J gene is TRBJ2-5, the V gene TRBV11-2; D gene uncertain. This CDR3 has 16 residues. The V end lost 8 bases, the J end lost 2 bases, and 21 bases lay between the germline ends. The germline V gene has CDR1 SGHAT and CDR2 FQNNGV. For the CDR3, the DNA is TGTGCCAGCGGCTCCCTACCCCTCTTGGGTCAAGAGACCCAGTACTTC. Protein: CASGSLPLLGQETQYF.

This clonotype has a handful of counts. CDR3 nucleotides: TGTGCCAGCAGTCATCAGGGCGCGGAGACCCAGTACTTC. This gives the protein CASSHQGAETQYF. V gene TRBV6-6 combines with J gene TRBJ2-5, with a weak D call TRBD1 (5 bases). This CDR3 spans 13 amino acids. Trimming removed 5 bases from V and 5 bases from J, with 12 bases in between. CDR1 is MNHNY, CDR2 SVGAGI, per germline (reference sequence).

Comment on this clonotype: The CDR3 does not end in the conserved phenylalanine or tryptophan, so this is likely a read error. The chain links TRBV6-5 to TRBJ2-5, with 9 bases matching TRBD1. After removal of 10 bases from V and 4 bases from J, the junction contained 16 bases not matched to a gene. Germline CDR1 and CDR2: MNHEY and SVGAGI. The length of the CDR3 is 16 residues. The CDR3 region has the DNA TGTGCCATCGGATCCGGGACAGGGTGCGCGGGAGAGACCCAGTACTCC. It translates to CAIGSGTGCAGETQYS.